This entry describes one T cell receptor (beta chain). Its target is not known. The CDR3 extends over 13 amino acids. Looked up from germline, CDR1 is ENHRY and CDR2 is SYGVKD. Trimming cost V 4 bases and J 8 bases, with 14 bases left between them. This sample is drawn from a study of shared clonotypes between healthy human individuals. Study summary: Each donor's CD8 memory used one plate, CD8 naive two, each CD4 subset three. Study findings and constraints: Sampling covered nothing but blood. Tissue TCR repertoires likely differ from those found in blood. The study found roughly 5% of naive CD4 clonotypes shared across a few donors.

Measured with immunoSEQ multiplex PCR; TCRdb has only the in-frame clones, and not every one. The table shows 2 million to 2.5 million clones, with 90% to 96% occurring only once. V is TRBV10-3 and J is TRBJ1-2; weak D call: TRBD1 (6 bases). The TCR comes from a man aged 18-30 years in good health. What was sequenced was naive CD4+ T cells sorted from blood. The sample's subset: CD45RA+ positively selected. The CDR3 region is CAISGPGASGYTF. The CDR3 nucleotides are TGTGCCATCAGTGGCCCGGGGGCGTCGGGCTACACCTTC.